This is a list of T cell receptor beta chains from one sample in a study of blood T cell repertoires in COVID-19. Sequenced by immunoSEQ multiplex PCR; TCRdb stores in-frame clones only, minus some. The sample holds 50,000 to 70,000 clones, roughly 88% seen once. The sample taken for sequencing was peripheral blood. All receptors derive from a woman in her sixties with acute or convalescent COVID-19. Each CDR3 is given with its conserved first and last residue. A D gene is named only where the DNA matches it firmly. Not every row has a clone size; where given, it reads once, few, many or a size class.

TRBD2,NA,TRBV27,TRBJ2-7,CASSSLAGRSSYEQYF,TGTGCCAGCAGTTCACTAGCGGGGCGTAGCTCCTACGAGCAGTACTTC
NA,NA,TRBV9,TRBJ1-2,CASSVEPGFSYGYTF,TGTGCCAGCAGCGTAGAGCCGGGGTTCAGCTATGGCTACACCTTC
NA,NA,TRBV12-3/TRBV12-4,TRBJ1-2,CASNSYFYGYTF,TGTGCCAGCAACTCTTACTTCTATGGCTACACCTTC
NA,NA,TRBV7-4,TRBJ1-3,CASSVRTRDFGGNTIYF,TGTGCCAGCAGCGTAAGAACCCGGGACTTCGGGGGAAACACCATATATTTT
NA,NA,TRBV19,TRBJ2-7,CASSKRVSYEQYF,TGTGCCAGTAGTAAGAGGGTTTCCTACGAGCAGTACTTC
NA,NA,TRBV7-2,TRBJ1-2,CASSLNTGAYGYTF,TGTGCCAGCAGCTTAAACACAGGAGCGTATGGCTACACCTTC
NA,NA,TRBV20-1,TRBJ2-7,CSARREYEQYF,TGCAGTGCGCGGAGGGAATACGAGCAGTACTTC
TRBD1,NA,TRBV7-7,TRBJ2-5,CASSPTSRGRETQYF,TGTGCCAGCAGCCCAACCTCGAGGGGGCGAGAGACCCAGTACTTC
NA,NA,TRBV7-9,TRBJ2-1,CASSPGSAGYNEQFF,TGTGCCAGCAGTCCCGGATCCGCGGGGTACAATGAGCAGTTCTTC
TRBD1,NA,TRBV4-2,TRBJ2-7,CASSQGQGVSYEQYF,TGTGCCAGCAGCCAGGGACAGGGGGTATCCTACGAGCAGTACTTC
TRBD2,NA,TRBV5-1,TRBJ2-7,CASSPGGTGAYEQYF,TGCGCCAGCAGCCCGGGAGGGACCGGCGCCTACGAGCAGTACTTC
NA,NA,TRBV7-6,TRBJ1-1,CASSSGRGNTEAFF,TGTGCCAGCAGCTCGGGGAGGGGGAACACTGAAGCTTTCTTT
NA,NA,TRBV11-3,TRBJ1-1,CASSYGENTEAFF,TGTGCCAGCAGCTACGGAGAGAACACTGAAGCTTTCTTT
TRBD2,NA,TRBV7-3,TRBJ2-7,CASSPQRGRSYEQYF,TGTGCCAGCAGCCCACAGCGGGGGCGTTCCTACGAGCAGTACTTC
NA,NA,TRBV15,TRBJ1-3,CATSRELVVSGNTIYF,TGTGCCACCAGCAGAGAGTTGGTAGTCTCTGGAAACACCATATATTTT
TRBD1,NA,TRBV30,TRBJ1-4,CAWSPRQGANEKLFF,TGTGCCTGGAGTCCGAGACAGGGGGCTAATGAAAAACTGTTTTTT
TRBD2,NA,TRBV12-3/TRBV12-4,TRBJ2-7,CATSSGQRGYF,TGTGCCACCTCCAGTGGGCAGCGGGGGTACTTC
NA,NA,TRBV7-9,TRBJ1-4,CASSLGQPPEKLFF,TGTGCCAGCAGCTTAGGGCAACCTCCTGAAAAACTGTTTTTT
NA,NA,TRBV9,TRBJ2-1,CASTPGSYNEQFF,TGTGCCAGCACCCCCGGGTCCTACAATGAGCAGTTCTTC
TRBD1,NA,TRBV6-6,TRBJ1-2,CASSDRQGSYGYTF,TGTGCCAGCAGTGACCGACAGGGATCCTATGGCTACACCTTC
NA,NA,TRBV3-1/TRBV3-2,TRBJ2-7,CASSLNRAGEQYF,TGTGCCAGCAGCCTAAACAGGGCGGGTGAGCAGTACTTC
NA,few,TRBV19,TRBJ2-7,CASSGRGYQGEQYF,TGTGCCAGTAGTGGGAGAGGATATCAAGGCGAGCAGTACTTC
NA,NA,TRBV5-1,TRBJ2-1,CASSLPGLAYNEQFF,TGCGCCAGCAGCTTGCCGGGGTTAGCCTACAATGAGCAGTTCTTC
NA,NA,TRBV2,TRBJ1-3,CASIMGGTGNTIYF,TGTGCCAGCATCATGGGAGGGACTGGAAACACCATATATTTT
TRBD1,NA,TRBV6-5,TRBJ2-5,CASSRGQGTETQYF,TGTGCCAGCAGTCGCGGACAGGGGACAGAGACCCAGTACTTC
TRBD1,NA,TRBV19,TRBJ2-3,CASSTDRGRDTQYF,TGTGCCAGTAGTACGGACAGGGGGCGGGATACGCAGTATTTT
NA,NA,TRBV6-5,TRBJ1-2,CASSSRGAGYGYTF,TGTGCCAGCAGTTCTCGGGGGGCCGGCTATGGCTACACCTTC
NA,NA,TRBV24-1,TRBJ1-1,CATSSQANTEAFF,TGTGCCACCAGCTCACAGGCGAACACTGAAGCTTTCTTT
NA,NA,TRBV10-1,TRBJ2-2,CASSEAATGELFF,TGCGCCAGCAGTGAGGCTGCGACCGGGGAGCTGTTTTTT
NA,NA,TRBV7-9,TRBJ1-4,CASSLARNGEKLFF,TGTGCCAGCAGCTTAGCCAGGAATGGGGAAAAACTGTTTTTT
NA,NA,TRBV4-1,TRBJ2-3,CASSQQPRGNPDTQYF,TGCGCCAGCAGCCAACAGCCTAGGGGGAACCCAGATACGCAGTATTTT
NA,NA,TRBV5-1,TRBJ1-1,CASSAGSGNTEAFF,TGCGCCAGCAGCGCGGGAAGTGGGAACACTGAAGCTTTCTTT
TRBD1,NA,TRBV6-6,TRBJ2-7,CASRGQGNEQYF,TGTGCCAGCAGAGGACAGGGGAACGAGCAGTACTTC
NA,NA,TRBV11-2,TRBJ1-1,CASSPATWAEAFF,TGTGCCAGCAGCCCAGCAACGTGGGCCGAAGCTTTCTTT
TRBD1,NA,TRBV12-3/TRBV12-4,TRBJ1-3,CASRRQGANTIYF,TGTGCCAGCAGGCGACAGGGGGCAAACACCATATATTTT
NA,NA,TRBV7-9,TRBJ2-5,CASSVGPRAAQYF,TGTGCCAGCAGCGTCGGCCCGCGAGCGGCCCAGTACTTC
TRBD1,once,TRBV7-9,TRBJ1-6,CASSPQVPGQGNSPLHF,TGTGCCAGCAGCCCCCAGGTTCCTGGACAGGGGAATTCACCCCTCCACTTT
TRBD1,NA,TRBV5-1,TRBJ1-1,CASSPGTGSIEAFF,TGCGCCAGCAGCCCCGGGACAGGGTCGATTGAAGCTTTCTTT
TRBD1,NA,TRBV18,TRBJ2-5,CASSGQETQETQYF,TGTGCCAGCTCGGGACAGGAGACCCAAGAGACCCAGTACTTC
TRBD1,NA,TRBV6-5,TRBJ1-1,CASSHRQGSAFF,TGTGCCAGCAGCCATAGACAGGGTTCGGCTTTCTTT
NA,NA,TRBV6-1,TRBJ2-5,CASSDQQGRSETQYF,TGTGCCAGCAGTGACCAACAGGGTAGGTCGGAGACCCAGTACTTC
TRBD1,NA,TRBV6-6,TRBJ1-3,CASRMGQAGNTIYF,TGTGCCAGCAGGATGGGACAGGCCGGAAACACCATATATTTT
TRBD1,NA,TRBV5-4,TRBJ1-6,CASSASGTAYSPLHF,TGTGCCAGCAGCGCCTCCGGGACAGCCTATTCACCCCTCCACTTT
TRBD1,NA,TRBV6-6,TRBJ2-7,CASRRTGEHYEQYF,TGTGCCAGCAGGCGGACAGGCGAACACTACGAGCAGTACTTC